The 19 T cell receptor beta chains below come from one sample, sequenced in a study of monozygotic twins with inflammatory bowel disease. TCRdb reworked the 5' RACE reads into one entry per CDR3 protein, no DNA. Its table lists approximately 340,000 distinct CDR3 sequences. The sample comprised blood. Receptors were obtained from a human donor with ulcerative colitis or Crohn's disease, or a healthy co-twin of an affected twin (not recorded which).

The chain links TRBV20-1 to TRBJ2-2; as DNA is missing, the TRBD1 call by TCRdb cannot be tested. The CDR3 totals 16 residues. Germline V gives CDR1 DFQATT, CDR2 SNEGSKA (reference sequence). This chain's CDR3 is CSARDWGHLGTGELFF.

The chain joins TRBV4-1 to TRBJ2-7; TCRdb proposes TRBD1, but this gene call is untestable without DNA. Germline V gives CDR1 MGHRA, CDR2 YSYEKL. This CDR3 region has 17 residues. CDR3 residues: CASSQDRRDRVFYEQYF.

The rearrangement uses TRBV12-3 or TRBV12-4 and TRBJ2-3; the TCRdb D gene call, TRBD2, has no DNA to confirm it. The CDR3 consists of 19 residues. The CDR3 sequence: CASSPTLTSGRPSTDTQYF.

The chain links TRBV6-2 or TRBV6-3 to TRBJ1-5. The CDR3 runs to 17 residues. In germline, CDR1 is MNHEY, CDR2 SVGEGT. The CDR3: CASSSTVMWLSNQPQHF.

This chain uses TRBV5-1 with TRBJ2-1; the D call from TCRdb, TRBD1, cannot be confirmed without DNA. The germline CDR1 and CDR2 sequences are SGHRS and YFSETQ. CDR3 length: 15 amino acids. This CDR3 reads CASSLAGGPRNEQFF. The full variable domain, with the rest looked up from reference TRBV5-1 and TRBJ2-1, is KAGVTQTPRYLIKTRGQQVTLSCSPISGHRSVSWYQQTPGQGLQFLFEYFSETQRNKGNFPGRFSGRQFSNSRSEMNVSTLELGDSALYLCASSLAGGPRNEQFFGPGTRLTVL.

V usage is TRBV24-1 and J usage is TRBJ2-2; the TCRdb call, TRBD1, lacks DNA for checking. The CDR3 consists of 14 residues. Germline loops: CDR1 KGHDR, CDR2 SFDVKD. The CDR3 loop is CATSRQGYTGELFF.

The rearrangement joins TRBV7-9 to TRBJ1-1. CDR1 and CDR2 (germline): SEHNR, FQNEAQ (reference sequence). CDR3 size: 14 residues. The CDR3 reads CASSLSGSDTEAFF.

The CDR3 protein is CASSRVQGYNEQFF. The chain is built from TRBV7-9 and TRBJ2-1; TCRdb reports TRBD2, a call that lacks DNA to check it against. The germline gives CDR1 SEHNR, CDR2 FQNEAQ (reference sequence). This CDR3 is 14 amino acids long.

V gene TRBV5-1 combines with J gene TRBJ2-6; TCRdb's D call, TRBD2, is unchecked because there is no DNA. The CDR3 is 15 residues long. Germline CDR1 SGHRS, CDR2 YFSETQ. The CDR3: CASSLGWAGANVLTF.

J is TRBJ2-2 and V is TRBV18; no DNA is available, so the TRBD2 call from TCRdb remains unchecked. The V gene's germline CDR1 is KGHSH and CDR2 LQKENI. CDR3 length equals 17 residues. CDR3 sequence: CASSPRRLAENTGELFF.

The chain joins TRBV20-1 to TRBJ1-1; the D gene TCRdb calls, TRBD1, cannot be checked with no DNA. From germline, CDR1 is DFQATT and CDR2 SNEGSKA (reference sequence). The CDR3 covers 14 residues. CDR3 sequence reads: CSASQGHMNTEAFF.

The chain joins TRBV30 to TRBJ2-7; the D call from TCRdb, TRBD1, cannot be confirmed without DNA. Germline V gene lookup returns CDR1 GTSNPN and CDR2 SVGIG (reference sequence). This CDR3 is built from 19 residues. The CDR3 loop is CAWRKRPSGRYPLGYEQYF.

V and J are TRBV28 and TRBJ2-7; there is no DNA to check the TCRdb D call of TRBD1. The CDR3 is 14 residues long. Germline lookup yields CDR1 MDHEN and CDR2 SYDVKM. This CDR3 is CASSSPHRGYEQYF.

The rearrangement links TRBV20-1 to TRBJ2-1; TCRdb returns TRBD2, unconfirmable since there is no DNA. The CDR3 sequence is 16 residues long. Germline assignment: CDR1 DFQATT and CDR2 SNEGSKA (reference sequence). The chain's CDR3 is CSAGRTSGRGLNEQFF.

The J gene is TRBJ1-4, the V gene TRBV29-1; TCRdb outputs TRBD1, but without DNA this stays unchecked. This CDR3 is 12 amino acids long. Germline assignment: CDR1 SQVTM and CDR2 ANQGSEA. The CDR3 loop reads CSANRDGEKLFF. Full variable domain (outside the CDR3, taken from reference TRBV29-1 and TRBJ1-4): SAVISQKPSRDICQRGTSLTIQCQVDSQVTMMFWYRQQPGQSLTLIATANQGSEATYESGFVIDKFPISRPNLTFSTLTVSNMSPEDSSIYLCSANRDGEKLFFGSGTQLSVL.

The chain recombines TRBV18 with TRBJ1-6; the TRBD1 assignment by TCRdb is unverifiable without DNA. Germline V gene lookup returns CDR1 KGHSH and CDR2 LQKENI. This CDR3 comprises 15 residues. The CDR3 loop is CASSPLEGYNSPLHF.

The chain is built from TRBV27 and TRBJ2-7; TCRdb calls TRBD1, which cannot be checked without DNA. In germline, CDR1 is MNHEY, CDR2 SMNVEV (reference sequence). The CDR3 runs 15 residues. CDR3 in amino acids: CASSSGQLGTYEQYF.

The chain employs TRBV7-9 and TRBJ1-5; the D gene TCRdb calls, TRBD1, cannot be checked with no DNA. The CDR3 has 17 amino acids. The germline gives CDR1 SEHNR, CDR2 FQNEAQ (reference sequence). CDR3 loop: CASSLERQAGDNQPQHF.

The chain recombines TRBV5-6 with TRBJ2-1. Germline V gene sequence: CDR1 SGHDT, CDR2 YYEEEE. The CDR3 consists of 11 residues. The CDR3 sequence is CASSLENEQFF.